These 7 T cell receptor beta chains were sequenced from one sample in a study of blood T cell repertoires in COVID-19. Sequencing used immunoSEQ multiplex PCR; TCRdb keeps in-frame clones, though not all of them. The data hold about 220,000 clones, with 65% to 90% observed a single time. The sample consisted of peripheral blood. The receptors were sampled from a woman in her seventies with acute or convalescent COVID-19.

The chain is built from TRBV5-1 and TRBJ2-2; 8 nucleotides line up with TRBD2. CDR3 length: 16 residues. Germline CDR1 SGHRS, CDR2 YFSETQ. With 4 bases clipped from V and 1 base from J, the junction kept 6 bases outside the gene matches. The DNA for the CDR3 is TGCGCCAGCAGCCCAAGCGGGGGTGGGAACACCGGGGAGCTGTTTTTT. It specifies CASSPSGGGNTGELFF.

This chain connects TRBV18 to TRBJ1-1; D is unclear. V lost 3 bases and J 0 bases, leaving 8 bases between the germline ends. The CDR3 contains 14 residues. From germline, CDR1 is KGHSH and CDR2 LQKENI. The CDR3 bases are TGTGCCAGCTCACCGGTACAGCTGAACACTGAAGCTTTCTTT. Amino acids: CASSPVQLNTEAFF.

For the CDR3, the DNA is TGTGCCAGCAGTGGCAGGAGGACCAGCAATCAGCCCCAGCATTTT. Its protein is CASSGRRTSNQPQHF. This chain links TRBV28 with TRBJ1-5, with D hard to call. Germline assignment: CDR1 MDHEN and CDR2 SYDVKM. The CDR3 spans 15 residues. Trimming stripped 5 bases from V and 1 base from J, with 12 bases between.

The gene calls are TRBV28 and TRBJ1-2; D remains ambiguous. Trimming cost V 5 bases and J 4 bases, with 14 bases left between them. The CDR3 length is 14 residues. The V gene's germline CDR1 is MDHEN and CDR2 SYDVKM. The CDR3 nucleotides are TGTGCCAGCAGTCTTGGGGAGGGCTTCTATGGCTACACCTTC. It encodes CASSLGEGFYGYTF.

The CDR3 region is CASSLPQGQAFF. The CDR3, as DNA: TGTGCCAGCAGTTTACCGCAGGGGCAAGCTTTCTTT. The chain has TRBV27 and TRBJ1-1; possible D gene TRBD1, 6 bases. Germline-derived CDR1 and CDR2 are MNHEY and SMNVEV (reference sequence). V was pared by 2 bases and J by 9 bases, with 10 bases between. This CDR3 comprises 12 residues.

The J gene is TRBJ1-6, the V gene TRBV11-2; the D gene is possibly TRBD1 (5 bases). The germline gives CDR1 SGHAT, CDR2 FQNNGV. This CDR3 is 15 amino acids long. The V end lost 0 bases, the J end lost 6 bases, and 9 bases lay between the germline ends. The chain's CDR3 is CASSLEPGFNSPLHF. CDR3 sequence (DNA): TGTGCCAGCAGCTTAGAACCAGGGTTTAATTCACCCCTCCACTTT.

The J gene is TRBJ1-1, the V gene TRBV12-5, with 8 bases fitting TRBD1. CDR1 and CDR2 (germline): LGHNT, FRNRAP. The CDR3 has 18 amino acids. The ends lost 4 bases at V and 1 base at J; junction bases unmatched: 14. Here the CDR3 DNA reads TGTGCTAGTGGTTCCCCCCGTGCCGGACAGGGATCGAACACTGAAGCTTTCTTT. Translation: CASGSPRAGQGSNTEAFF.